Shown below are 8 T cell receptor beta chains from a single sample sequenced in a study of Ad26.COV2.S vaccination and SARS-CoV-2 variants. Measured with immunoSEQ multiplex PCR; TCRdb has only the in-frame clones, and not every one. The repertoire holds 120,000 to 150,000 clones, more than 80% seen once, with approximately 5% in the top ten. This sample comprised peripheral blood, obtained after recovery from COVID-19. The receptors stem from a human donor who had recovered from COVID-19.

This clone occurred a few times. This sequence joins TRBV6-5 and TRBJ1-6; no definite D call. Trimming left V 0 bases short and J 4 bases short, with 10 bases between. CDR1 is MNHEY and CDR2 is SVGAGI in the germline V gene. The CDR3 extends over 16 amino acids. The DNA for the CDR3 is TGTGCCAGCAGTTACTCAATTTCCGGATATAATTCACCCCTCCACTTT. It is translated as CASSYSISGYNSPLHF.

The chain links TRBV10-1 to TRBJ2-7; D is undetermined. Germline V gene lookup returns CDR1 WNHNN and CDR2 SYGVQD (reference sequence). V was trimmed by 3 bases and J by 4 bases, leaving 19 bases between them. The CDR3 is 16 residues long. The CDR3 loop reads CASSDKRTTRGYEQYF. DNA for the CDR3: TGCGCCAGCAGTGATAAAAGAACAACGAGAGGTTACGAGCAGTACTTC.

The chain has TRBV19 and TRBJ1-6; the match to TRBD1 covers 9 bases. V dropped 3 bases and J dropped 10; count of bases not matched to a gene: 4. The CDR3 consists of 14 residues. Germline V gene data show CDR1 as LNHDA and CDR2 as SQIVND (reference sequence). The CDR3: CASSMGTGRSPLHF. The DNA of the CDR3 is TGTGCCAGTAGTATGGGGACAGGGCGATCACCCCTCCACTTT. Using reference TRBV19 and TRBJ1-6 for the parts outside the CDR3, the full variable domain is DGGITQSPKYLFRKEGQNVTLSCEQNLNHDAMYWYRQDPGQGLRLIYYSQIVNDFQKGDIAEGYSVSREKKESFPLTVTSAQKNPTAFYLCASSMGTGRSPLHFGNGTRLTVT.

This clone was seen just once. V usage is TRBV6-2 or TRBV6-3 and J usage is TRBJ1-1, with D perhaps TRBD1 (5 bases). There are 14 residues in the CDR3. Trimming removed 2 bases at V and 2 bases at J, with 9 bases between. Germline V lookup: CDR1 MNHEY, CDR2 SVGEGT. The CDR3 protein is CASSYRGPNTEAFF. CDR3 DNA: TGTGCCAGCAGTTACAGGGGCCCAAACACTGAAGCTTTCTTT.

The chain couples TRBV5-1 to TRBJ2-2; D gene ambiguous. Trimming left V 4 bases short and J 2 bases short, with 9 bases between. In germline, CDR1 is SGHRS, CDR2 YFSETQ. The CDR3 has 14 amino acids. CDR3 nucleotide sequence: TGCGCCAGCAGCCAGACACCTAACACCGGGGAGCTGTTTTTT. Translation: CASSQTPNTGELFF.

The CDR3 coding sequence is TGTGCCAGCAGTGGGGATCGGCAGGGTCAGCCCCAGCATTTT. As protein: CASSGDRQGQPQHF. The chain has TRBV6-6 and TRBJ1-5; possible D gene TRBD1, 5 bases. The CDR3 is made up of 14 amino acids. The germline V gene encodes CDR1 MNHNY and CDR2 SVGAGI (reference sequence). Trimming removed 5 bases from V and 6 bases from J, with 14 bases in between.

This sequence joins TRBV4-1 and TRBJ2-1; 7 bases are shared with TRBD2. Germline-derived CDR1 and CDR2 are MGHRA and YSYEKL. The CDR3 runs to 14 residues. With 6 bases clipped from V and 7 bases from J, the junction kept 9 bases outside the gene matches. The CDR3 coding sequence is TGCGCCAGCAGGAGGGCTAGCGGATCGAATGAGCAGTTCTTC. It is translated as CASRRASGSNEQFF.

The rearrangement links TRBV15 to TRBJ1-3; D remains unclear. V was cut by 0 bases and J by 0 bases, with 9 bases left in between. The CDR3 covers 16 residues. The germline V gene encodes CDR1 LNHNV and CDR2 YYDKDF (reference sequence). The CDR3 loop reads CATSRDISFSGNTIYF. CDR3 bases: TGTGCCACCAGCAGAGATATCAGCTTCTCTGGAAACACCATATATTTT. Filled out from reference TRBV15 and TRBJ1-3, the complete variable domain reads DAMVIQNPRYQVTQFGKPVTLSCSQTLNHNVMYWYQQKSSQAPKLLFHYYDKDFNNEADTPDNFQSRRPNTSFCFLDIRSPGLGDTAMYLCATSRDISFSGNTIYFGEGSWLTVV.